These T cell receptor beta chains were read from a single sample in a study of blood T cells in healthy people across ages. MiXCR, applied by TCRdb to the 5' RACE reads, yields one record per CDR3 protein. The profile shows around 1.5 million distinct CDR3 sequences, approximately 42% of them singletons. Sample: blood. These receptors originate from a woman between 18 and 29 years old in good health. Each CDR3 is given with its conserved first and last residue. Each record gives: CDR3 length, J gene, V gene, clone size, D gene, CDR3 protein, CDR3 DNA. The D gene is left open where the match is weak. Not every row has a clone size; where given, it reads once, few, many or a size class.

>13|TRBJ2-5|TRBV29-1|NA|NA
CSVGGGPRETQYF
TGCAGCGTTGGTGGCGGGCCCCGGGAGACCCAGTACTTC
>15|TRBJ2-3|TRBV28|few|NA
CASRTPRRGPDTQYF
TGTGCCAGCAGAACACCCAGGCGGGGCCCAGATACGCAGTATTTT
>17|TRBJ2-1|TRBV14|NA|TRBD2
CASSQGRLAGPYNEQFF
TGTGCCAGCAGCCAAGGTCGTTTAGCGGGCCCCTACAATGAGCAGTTCTTC
>10|TRBJ2-1|TRBV20-1|NA|NA
CSARGREQFF
TGCAGTGCTAGGGGCCGGGAGCAGTTCTTC
>14|TRBJ2-2|TRBV5-1|NA|NA
CASSPGGGVRELFF
TGCGCCAGCAGCCCCGGAGGGGGCGTGAGGGAGCTGTTTTTT
>13|TRBJ2-3|TRBV12-5|NA|NA
CASGAPSTDTQYF
TGTGCTAGCGGGGCTCCCAGCACAGATACGCAGTATTTT
>17|TRBJ2-5|TRBV2|NA|TRBD2
CASRQNPTSGGQETQYF
TGTGCCAGCCGACAGAACCCCACTAGCGGGGGCCAAGAGACCCAGTACTTC
>13|TRBJ1-2|TRBV11-2|NA|NA
CASIPEGNRGYTF
TGTGCCAGCATCCCGGAGGGGAATAGAGGCTACACCTTC
>13|TRBJ2-1|TRBV4-1|once|NA
CASSPVGGETQFF
TGCGCCAGCAGCCCAGTGGGCGGGGAGACCCAGTTCTTC
>11|TRBJ1-2|TRBV20-1|many|NA
CSARVGYGYTF
TGCAGTGCTAGGGTGGGGTATGGCTACACCTTC
>13|TRBJ2-3|TRBV6-2/TRBV6-3|many|NA
CASSYFRTDTQYF
TGTGCCAGCAGTTATTTCAGGACAGATACGCAGTATTTT
>13|TRBJ1-1|TRBV9|few|NA
CASSVEQYTEAFF
TGTGCCAGCAGCGTAGAACAATACACTGAAGCTTTCTTT
>13|TRBJ1-6|TRBV15|medium-sized|NA
CATSRDTGTIIHF
TGTGCCACCAGCAGAGATACGGGCACTATCATCCACTTT
>16|TRBJ2-1|TRBV11-2|NA|TRBD1
CASSLVRGLGPNEQFF
TGTGCCAGCAGCTTAGTAAGGGGGCTGGGGCCCAATGAGCAGTTCTTC
>13|TRBJ1-1|TRBV12-3/TRBV12-4|once|NA
CASSFFGGEGAFF
TGTGCCAGCAGTTTCTTTGGGGGAGAAGGAGCTTTCTTT
>19|TRBJ2-5|TRBV5-1|NA|TRBD2
CASSLASGLAGLLVSEQYF
TGCGCCAGCAGCTTGGCCAGTGGACTAGCGGGGCTCTTAGTGAGTGAGCAGTACTTC
>15|TRBJ1-1|TRBV5-6|NA|NA
CASSLGRRENTEAFF
TGTGCCAGCAGCTTGGGTCGGCGCGAGAACACTGAAGCTTTCTTT
>14|TRBJ1-2|TRBV7-9|few|TRBD1
CASSPTGVGNGYTF
TGTGCCAGCAGCCCTACAGGGGTTGGGAATGGCTACACCTTC
>14|TRBJ1-2|TRBV12-3/TRBV12-4|few|NA
CASSASSRGAGYTF
TGTGCCAGCAGCGCCTCCAGTAGGGGGGCAGGCTACACCTTC
>17|TRBJ1-2|TRBV11-2|NA|TRBD1
CASSLDFDRVYLYGYTF
TGTGCCAGCAGCTTAGATTTCGACAGGGTATACCTCTATGGCTACACCTTC
>15|TRBJ2-3|TRBV21-1|few|NA
CASSKGGQITDTQYF
TGTGCCAGCAGCAAGGGGGGGCAGATCACAGATACGCAGTATTTT
>12|TRBJ2-4|TRBV12-3/TRBV12-4|NA|TRBD1
CADRGEAELWYF
TGTGCAGACAGGGGAGAGGCGGAGCTATGGTACTTC
>14|TRBJ2-7|TRBV18|few|NA
CASSPPIAVYEQYF
TGTGCCAGCTCACCACCGATCGCAGTCTACGAGCAGTACTTC
>19|TRBJ1-4|TRBV4-2|few|TRBD1
CASSQDTGQTPTDSGKLFF
TGTGCCAGCAGCCAAGATACGGGACAGACTCCGACCGACTCTGGGAAACTGTTTTTT
>15|TRBJ2-7|TRBV3-1|few|NA
CASSQEPGALGEQYF
TGTGCCAGCAGCCAAGAACCAGGGGCCCTCGGCGAGCAGTACTTC
>14|TRBJ1-5|TRBV3-1|NA|NA
CASSSVVGGQPQHF
TGTGCCAGCAGCTCAGTAGTCGGAGGTCAGCCCCAGCATTTT
>16|TRBJ2-5|TRBV3-1|NA|TRBD2
CASSHRGLGPKETQYF
TGTGCCAGCAGCCACAGGGGACTAGGCCCCAAAGAGACCCAGTACTTC
>15|TRBJ2-1|TRBV20-1|few|NA
CSAPIILRGYNEQFF
TGCAGTGCTCCTATAATACTCCGGGGATACAATGAGCAGTTCTTC